Listed here are 8 T cell receptor beta chains from one sample, sequenced in a study of graft-versus-host responses after intestinal transplantation. The protocol was immunoSEQ multiplex PCR, while the TCRdb copy is restricted to in-frame clones and leaves out a portion. The table lists about 130,000 clones, 80% to 95% of them singletons, with approximately 0.2% in the top ten. Their recognized antigens are unknown. Sequencing was performed on unstimulated CD4+ T cells sorted from spleen or lymph node cells, taken before intestinal transplant. All receptors come from a human donor who received an intestinal transplant.

The chain carries TRBV28 and TRBJ2-7; D tentatively reads TRBD1 or TRBD2 (5 bases each). This CDR3 has 15 amino acids. V was shortened by 6 bases and J by 2 bases, with 17 bases between the two germline ends. Germline lookup yields CDR1 MDHEN and CDR2 SYDVKM. The CDR3 spells CASSPWDGTTYEQYF. CDR3 DNA sequence: TGTGCCAGCAGCCCCTGGGACGGCACAACCTACGAGCAGTACTTC.

CDR3 nucleotide sequence: TGTGCCAGCAGCCGGAACCTTAGGGGACTAGCGGGAGCCCTCTACGAGCAGTACTTC. Translated: CASSRNLRGLAGALYEQYF. The V gene is TRBV14, the J gene TRBJ2-7; 14 bases fit TRBD2. With V trimmed by 4 bases and J by 3 bases, 14 bases remained unmatched. The germline V gene has CDR1 SGHDN and CDR2 FVKESK. This CDR3 is built from 19 residues.

This clone occurred once. The chain employs TRBV19 and TRBJ1-2; D is uncertain. The CDR3 is 14 residues long. The germline CDR1 and CDR2 sequences are LNHDA and SQIVND (reference sequence). Trimming removed 4 bases at V and 4 bases at J, with 13 bases between. The CDR3 protein is CASSTSGPGYGYTF. In DNA, the CDR3 is TGTGCCAGTAGTACTTCGGGTCCTGGCTATGGCTACACCTTC.

The chain uses TRBV5-6 and TRBJ2-1, with 9 bases fitting TRBD1. With 0 bases clipped from V and 8 bases from J, the junction kept 12 bases outside the gene matches. The germline V gene has CDR1 SGHDT and CDR2 YYEEEE. The CDR3 is 17 amino acids. The DNA for the CDR3 is TGTGCCAGCAGCTTGGGGGTAGGACAGGGGTATCAAGATGAGCAGTTCTTC. Translating it yields CASSLGVGQGYQDEQFF.

The V and J genes are TRBV5-1 and TRBJ2-1; TRBD1 is a possible D gene (6 bases). The CDR3 covers 15 residues. CDR1 is SGHRS and CDR2 is YFSETQ in the germline V gene. Trimming cost V 0 bases and J 5 bases, with 12 bases left between them. In DNA form, the CDR3 reads TGCGCCAGCAGCTTGGAACAGGGTAAGCACAATGAGCAGTTCTTC. Translated: CASSLEQGKHNEQFF.

V usage is TRBV19 and J usage is TRBJ1-4; D ambiguous. The V end was cut by 9 bases, the J end by 3 bases, with 11 bases between. The CDR3 extends over 13 amino acids. The V gene's germline CDR1 is LNHDA and CDR2 SQIVND (reference sequence). The CDR3 nucleotides read TGTGCCAGCCGACTGATCCCTAATGAAAAACTGTTTTTT. Protein: CASRLIPNEKLFF.

Comment on this clone: The sample contains more than one DNA sequence encoding this CDR3. This chain uses TRBV5-1 with TRBJ2-6; D gene uncertain. The V and J ends lost 5 bases and 0 bases respectively, with 9 bases between them. Germline lookup yields CDR1 SGHRS and CDR2 YFSETQ. The CDR3 spans 15 residues. CDR3 coding DNA: TGCGCCAGCAGACCTTCCCCCTCTGGGGCCAACGTCCTGACTTTC. It yields the protein CASRPSPSGANVLTF.

In DNA, the CDR3 is TGTGCCAGCAGTTACTCGACCACAGGGGATGGCTACACCTTC. Translated, it gives CASSYSTTGDGYTF. The chain has TRBV6-5 and TRBJ1-2; TRBD1 matches at 7 bases. Germline V gives CDR1 MNHEY, CDR2 SVGAGI. J was trimmed by 6 bases and V by 0 bases; bases with no gene match: 4. The CDR3 totals 14 residues.